The TCR beta chain described here comes from a study of response to subunit inactivated influenza vaccine. Trimming removed 0 bases at V and 7 bases at J, with 19 bases between. This CDR3 is built from 16 residues. Germline values: CDR1 DFQATT, CDR2 SNEGSKA (reference sequence). This clonotype was counted only a few times. Antigen: not known. TCRdb called the RT-PCR reads again in MiXCR, with one record for every CDR3 protein. The sample includes over 750,000 distinct CDR3 sequences, approximately 22% of them seen just once. Overall study results and limits: Researchers suggested that each seasonal influenza vaccination recruits few new T cells.

The receptor was isolated from a man aged 45-65 years who received an inactivated influenza vaccine. The sequences come from PBMCs from blood, collected about 5 days after vaccination. The rearrangement joins TRBV20-1 to TRBJ2-4; D gene unclear. CDR3 sequence: CSARDSFRQVKNIQYF. The CDR3 nucleotides are TGCAGTGCTAGAGATTCGTTCCGGCAGGTAAAGAACATTCAGTACTTC.